This TCR beta chain derives from a study of shared clonotypes between healthy human individuals (dated by TCRdb to 2018 to 2021). About the study as a whole: A couple of women and a few men aged 18 to 49 years were included in the cohort. For each donor, three plates each were used for CD4 naive and CD4 memory, two plates were used for CD8 naive, and one plate was used for CD8 memory. Per donor, leukapheresis produced somewhere between about 0.9 and 9.5 billion PBMCs. To increase sequencing depth and limit assay-specific biases, different laboratories used diverse techniques to prepare libraries and sequence TCR repertoires. The study deeply sequenced blood TCR repertoires of five healthy adults to estimate repertoire size and the extent of clonotype sharing between individuals. What the study reported, not specific to this receptor: Incomplete sequencing was indicated by rarefaction of sorted-subset datasets, despite the large sequencing depth. Naive subsets generally had larger estimated clonotype richness than memory subsets. Only blood was sampled, and tissue TCR repertoires likely differ from those in blood. Sharing across several donors was observed for around 4.8% of naive CD4, over 3% of naive CD8, 2.3% of memory CD4, and roughly 0.4% of memory CD8 clonotypes. Higher generation probabilities were observed for clonotypes shared by all four sorted-subset donors than for non-shared clonotypes. Based on pairwise subsampling, the degree of clonotype sharing among donors was expected to be affected by sequencing depth. Because the study included a small number of donors, the genetic and exposure-history diversity represented was limited.

The CDR3 numbers 14 residues from cysteine through phenylalanine. Left in the record is the CDR3 DNA by itself, 42 bases read in frame from the first base. Per the germline V gene, SGHTA is the CDR1 and FQGTGA is the CDR2. Trimming costs V 5 bases and J 0 bases, and their ends lie 10 bases apart. On this clone itself: Which antigen it targets is not known. No quality values exist for individual bases; no much larger clone is one base distant.

Donors were healthy HIV-negative adults with no recently reported acute infections or vaccinations. Every donor was a Caucasian adult living in Nashville, Tennessee, USA. CD4+ T cells were enriched by magnetic negative selection, after which naive cells were positively selected on CD45RA and the negative fraction was taken as the memory subset. Blood was obtained by leukapheresis, after which PBMCs were separated by Ficoll-Histopaque density gradient centrifugation and cryopreserved in liquid nitrogen vapor phase. Purity and quantity of every magnetically sorted T cell population were checked by analytical flow cytometry. From each sorted fraction, genomic DNA was isolated and quantified by UV absorbance on a Nanodrop 2000c. Using the deep immunoSEQ assay, multiplex PCR amplified TCR CDR3 regions from genomic DNA. For each cell subset, the extracted genomic DNA was distributed evenly across all wells of several immunoSEQ 96-well plates, and each plate served as one replicate. For sorted subsets, 150 to 250 ng of genomic DNA, equivalent to 25,000 to 35,000 T cell genomes, went into each replicate PCR. Purified libraries were measured with a Qubit 3.0 fluorometer, size-checked on a Bioanalyzer 2100, and measured again with the KAPA Library Quantification kit. Every immunoSEQ 96-well plate was sequenced on a dedicated single-read 150-cycle Illumina NextSeq 550 flow cell. Concerning the study's data processing: Because the immunoSEQ output held only junctional sequences and lacked quality scores, the filtering could not match the filtering applied to full-length reads. To assign V/J genes and CDR3, sequences were annotated using PyIR, a Python wrapper for IgBLAST v1.9, with IMGT germline references. Reads were removed for weak V/J assignments (E-value above 1e-6), missing CDR3, stop codons, out-of-frame junctions, or ambiguous translated residues. V3J clonotypes were defined as sequences sharing an identical inferred V gene, J gene, and CDR3 amino acid sequence. Percentage overlap between repertoires was computed as shared unique clonotypes divided by the size of the smaller repertoire. Richness of each repertoire was evaluated using RTK rarefaction, the Chao1 estimator, and Recon v2.1 estimates of unobserved clonotypes. Generation probabilities for all TCRbeta clonotypes obtained by the gDNA method from a handful of donors were computed using OLGA. Drawn from immuneACCESS, this table holds only the in-frame rearrangements with V and J called that TCRdb kept. Clones are partly lost; checked studies trace under half to an unresolved V gene and leave the rest unexplained. D and trimming were read from the DNA, whereas the V and J calls and clone size are those reported in that table. Counted in this sample were around 940,000 clones; approximately 80% of them appeared once. Approximately 1.5% of the sample lies in the top ten.

The receptor was derived from a man between 18 and 29 years old in good health. Recombination connected TRBV7-3 to TRBJ1-2, and TRBD1 may be the D gene, going by 6 matching bases. Sequenced sample: memory CD4+ T cells sorted from blood. According to the study, the label for this sample's cell subset or site signals: CD45RA-negative fraction. The base sequence is TGTGCCAGCAGCCCCAACAGGGCTAACTATGGCTACACCTTC. This sequence encodes CASSPNRANYGYTF.